These T cell receptor beta chains were read from a single sample in a study of cytomegalovirus exposure and HLA in healthy donors. Repertoires were generated with immunoSEQ multiplex PCR, while TCRdb's copy carries only in-frame clones and drops some. Of about 200,000 clones in the sample, over 75% were seen once. Sample: PBMCs. These receptors came from a woman aged 45-65 years in good health and CMV-seronegative. CDR3s include the opening cysteine and the closing phenylalanine or tryptophan. Each record gives: clone size, D gene, V gene, J gene, CDR3 DNA, CDR3 protein. A D gene is named only where the DNA matches it firmly. Clone size is shown for a subset of rows, as once, few, many or a class of expanded clone.

>once|NA|TRBV6-1|TRBJ2-7
TGTGCCAGCAGTGAAGTGGGGATGTTGGGGCCCACCTACGAGCAGTACTTC
CASSEVGMLGPTYEQYF
>NA|TRBD2|TRBV19|TRBJ2-7
TGTGCCAGTAGTTCCGGACTAGCGGGACACTACGAGCAGTACTTC
CASSSGLAGHYEQYF
>NA|TRBD1|TRBV29-1|TRBJ1-2
TGCAGCGTTGAGGGGACAGGGGGCTCGTTCGATGGCTACACCTTC
CSVEGTGGSFDGYTF
>NA|TRBD1|TRBV27|TRBJ2-7
TGTGCCAGCAGTTTAATCGGGGGGACAGGGAGTTACGAGCAGTACTTC
CASSLIGGTGSYEQYF
>once|NA|TRBV7-2|TRBJ2-1
TGTGCCAGCAGCCGTAGGGGGGGGACAAGCTCCTACAATGAGCAGTTCTTC
CASSRRGGTSSYNEQFF
>once|NA|TRBV19|TRBJ1-2
TGTGCCAGTAGTGCCACAAACTATGGCTACACCTTC
CASSATNYGYTF
>NA|TRBD1|TRBV4-1|TRBJ2-7
TGCGCCAGCAGCCACCTATGGACAGGGAGAAGGAACGAGCAGTACTTC
CASSHLWTGRRNEQYF
>once|TRBD1|TRBV28|TRBJ2-3
TGTGCCAGCAGCAAGAGGACAGGCAGCACAGATACGCAGTATTTT
CASSKRTGSTDTQYF
>NA|TRBD2|TRBV28|TRBJ2-7
TGTGCCAGCAGCCGCGGGGGGAGTTACGAGCAGTACTTC
CASSRGGSYEQYF
>NA|NA|TRBV9|TRBJ1-4
TGTGCCAGCAGCGTCACAGGGAAAACTAATGAAAAACTGTTTTTT
CASSVTGKTNEKLFF
>NA|TRBD2|TRBV5-1|TRBJ2-1
TGCGCCAGCAGCCCGGGACTAGCGGGGACCTCCTACAATGAGCAGTTCTTC
CASSPGLAGTSYNEQFF
>NA|NA|TRBV6-1|TRBJ2-3
TGTGCCAGCAAGGAGGGAACAGGGGGCACAGATACGCAGTATTTT
CASKEGTGGTDTQYF
>NA|NA|TRBV28|TRBJ1-2
TGTGCCAGCAGTAAACGACCTAGGGGCTGGGATGGCTACACCTTC
CASSKRPRGWDGYTF
>NA|TRBD2|TRBV7-9|TRBJ2-1
TGTGCCAGCAGCTTAGGGATACTAGCGGGAGCCTACAATGAGCAGTTCTTC
CASSLGILAGAYNEQFF
>NA|NA|TRBV28|TRBJ2-1
TGTGCCAGCAGTTTATCGGGGGTTCCCTACAATGAGCAGTTCTTC
CASSLSGVPYNEQFF
>NA|TRBD1|TRBV7-3|TRBJ2-2
TGTGCCAGCAGCCCGACAGGGTCGTTCGGGGAGCTGTTTTTT
CASSPTGSFGELFF
>NA|TRBD1|TRBV28|TRBJ2-1
TGTGCCAGCAGGACAGGGAAGAACTATAACAATGAGCAGTTCTTC
CASRTGKNYNNEQFF
>NA|NA|TRBV18|TRBJ1-1
TGTGCCAGCTCACCTCAGACAGGAAAGAACACTGAAGCTTTCTTT
CASSPQTGKNTEAFF
>NA|NA|TRBV5-1|TRBJ2-7
TGCGCCAGCAGCTTGGCCAACGGCGCGGTCGAGCAGTACTTC
CASSLANGAVEQYF
>once|NA|TRBV28|TRBJ2-7
TGTGCCATCATGGGGCTGCCCTACGAGCAGTACTTC
CAIMGLPYEQYF
>NA|TRBD1|TRBV13|TRBJ1-5
TGTGCCAGCAGCTTAAACCGACAGGGTAATCAGCCCCAGCATTTT
CASSLNRQGNQPQHF
>NA|NA|TRBV4-1|TRBJ1-1
TGTGCCAGCAGCCAGGGCCGGGAAGCTTTCTTT
CASSQGREAFF
>few|NA|TRBV6-5|TRBJ1-1
TGTGCCAGCAGTTACCGGCAGGGGAAGACTGAAGCTTTCTTT
CASSYRQGKTEAFF
>NA|TRBD2|TRBV19|TRBJ2-7
TGTGCCAGTAGTTCTCCTGGGACTAGCGGGAGAAACTACGAGCAGTACTTC
CASSSPGTSGRNYEQYF
>NA|TRBD2|TRBV15|TRBJ2-7
TGTGCCACCAGCAGAGTAGGGGAGGGAGAGCAGTACTTC
CATSRVGEGEQYF
>NA|NA|TRBV6-1|TRBJ1-4
TGTGCCAGCAGTGAAACGGTTCGTGAAAAACTGTTTTTT
CASSETVREKLFF
>NA|NA|TRBV5-4|TRBJ2-1
TGTGCCAGCAGCTCGCGGTCTACCAGTTTGGATGAGCAGTTCTTC
CASSSRSTSLDEQFF
>NA|NA|TRBV4-2|TRBJ2-1
TGTGCCAGCAGCCAAACGGGAATAGACGATGAGCAGTTCTTC
CASSQTGIDDEQFF
>NA|TRBD2|TRBV6-1|TRBJ2-2
TGTGCCGGCAGTGGCATGGGACTAGCGGGGGGGGTTGCCGGGGAGCTGTTTTTT
CAGSGMGLAGGVAGELFF
>NA|TRBD2|TRBV7-9|TRBJ2-1
TGTGCCAGCAGTTTACGCGATAGCGGGAGTCCTAGCGAGCAGTTCTTC
CASSLRDSGSPSEQFF
>NA|NA|TRBV2|TRBJ2-7
TGTGCCAGCAGATTCCGGAGGAGCTCCTACGAGCAGTACTTC
CASRFRRSSYEQYF
>NA|TRBD2|TRBV29-1|TRBJ2-7
TGCAGCGTTGAAGATAGGGGACTAGCGGGAGGAGGTGAGCAGTACTTC
CSVEDRGLAGGGEQYF
>NA|NA|TRBV19|TRBJ1-2
TGTGCCAGTAGCAACAGGGCGGATGGCTACACCTTC
CASSNRADGYTF
>few|NA|TRBV28|TRBJ1-1
TGTGCCAGCAGTTTACGGACACAATACACTGAAGCTTTCTTT
CASSLRTQYTEAFF
>NA|NA|TRBV7-9|TRBJ1-1
TGTGCCAGCAGCTCTCAGGGAATGAACACTGAAGCTTTCTTT
CASSSQGMNTEAFF
>few|NA|TRBV27|TRBJ2-1
TGTGCCAGCAGTCTCCTTAATGAGCAGTTCTTC
CASSLLNEQFF
>once|TRBD1|TRBV28|TRBJ2-1
TGTGCCAGCAGGTTGGGGACAGGGGCCTCCAGGGAAAAGTTCTTC
CASRLGTGASREKFF
>NA|NA|TRBV7-6|TRBJ1-3
TGTGCCAGCAGCTCCGCGGGGAACACCATATATTTT
CASSSAGNTIYF
>NA|TRBD1|TRBV5-1|TRBJ2-2
TGCGCCAGCCATGGACAGGGGGTTGACACCGGGGAGCTGTTTTTT
CASHGQGVDTGELFF
>NA|TRBD2|TRBV27|TRBJ2-7
TGTGCCAGCAGTTTATCAGGGCTAGCGGGTCCCTACGAGCAGTACTTC
CASSLSGLAGPYEQYF
>once|NA|TRBV5-1|TRBJ2-1
TGCGCCAGCAGCTTGGTAGCGACGAACAAGTACAATGAGCAGTTCTTC
CASSLVATNKYNEQFF
>NA|NA|TRBV7-9|TRBJ1-1
TGTGCCAGCAGGGGGGCGCCGGCGATAAAAGAGAACACTGAAGCTTTCTTT
CASRGAPAIKENTEAFF
>NA|NA|TRBV7-2|TRBJ2-2
TGTGCCAGCAGCCGGTCGACTCTAGTGAACACCGGGGAGCTGTTTTTT
CASSRSTLVNTGELFF
>NA|TRBD1|TRBV7-2|TRBJ2-7
TGTGCCAGCAGTTCAGCAGGGGGAACCTACGAGCAGTACTTC
CASSSAGGTYEQYF